The 10 T cell receptor beta chains given below trace back to one sample, sequenced in a study of beta chain features in type 1 diabetes. The study reverse transcribed the entire isolated RNA, so it sequenced expressed TCRB transcripts. Produced via immunoSEQ multiplex PCR; TCRdb's table is partial and in-frame only. The repertoire has about 150,000 clones, under 9.5% of them found once; the top ten carry 0.65%. The sequenced material came from central memory CD4+ T cells from blood. All receptors come from a man aged 18 to 29 in good health.

This clone occurred a few times. This chain connects TRBV19 to TRBJ2-3; 10 bases match TRBD1. The CDR3 is 15 amino acids. Germline values: CDR1 LNHDA, CDR2 SQIVND (reference sequence). Germline trimming cut 3 bases from V and 5 bases from J; bases unmatched to any gene: 5. CDR3: CASSIWDRGKDTQYF. The CDR3 nucleotides read TGTGCCAGTAGTATCTGGGACAGGGGAAAAGATACGCAGTATTTT.

This clone was seen many times. The chain is built from TRBV29-1 and TRBJ1-4, with a possible D match to TRBD1 (5 bases). Germline values: CDR1 SQVTM, CDR2 ANQGSEA. The CDR3 covers 12 residues. The ends were cut back, 7 bases at V and 7 bases at J, with 13 bases in the middle. The CDR3 coding sequence is TGCAGCGGGAAATGGGGCGGTGAAAAACTGTTTTTT. It specifies CSGKWGGEKLFF.

In this sample, this clone turned up a few times. The chain is built from TRBV5-1 and TRBJ1-2; TRBD1 might be the D (6 bases). The CDR3 length is 14 residues. The germline V gene has CDR1 SGHRS and CDR2 YFSETQ. Trimming removed 0 bases from V and 8 bases from J, with 14 bases in between. For the CDR3, the DNA is TGCGCCAGCAGCTTGGCCCAGGGGTGGGGAGGCTACACCTTC. It encodes CASSLAQGWGGYTF.

This clone has just a few counts. The V and J genes are TRBV6-1 and TRBJ2-3; D not resolved. The V and J ends lost 3 bases and 1 base respectively, with 5 bases between them. Germline loops: CDR1 MNHNS, CDR2 SASEGT. This CDR3 is 13 amino acids long. The CDR3 region is CASSEQGTDTQYF. The CDR3 nucleotides read TGTGCCAGCAGTGAGCAGGGCACAGATACGCAGTATTTT.

This clone was observed a handful of times. The genes are TRBV5-4 and TRBJ2-1; perhaps TRBD2 as D (6 bases). V was trimmed by 1 base and J by 12 bases, leaving 20 bases between them. From germline, CDR1 is SGHNT and CDR2 YYREEE (reference sequence). This CDR3 region has 15 residues. CDR3: CASSLTSLPSDGQFF. The CDR3 region has the DNA TGTGCCAGCAGCTTGACTAGCCTGCCGTCGGATGGGCAGTTCTTC.

This clone occurred many times. The chain employs TRBV30 and TRBJ1-2; 11 bases match TRBD1. Germline V gene sequence: CDR1 GTSNPN, CDR2 SVGIG (reference sequence). Trimming took 4 bases from V and 7 from J; bases not matched to a gene: 5. CDR3 length: 13 residues. For the CDR3, the DNA is TGTGCCTGGACGGGGACAGGGGGTAGTGGCTACACCTTC. Translating gives CAWTGTGGSGYTF.

The CDR3 is CASSLVREFSYEQYF. CDR3 bases: TGTGCCAGCAGCTTAGTCCGAGAGTTCTCCTACGAGCAGTACTTC. This rearrangement joins TRBV7-8 to TRBJ2-7; the D is unclear. The CDR3 covers 15 residues. Trimming pared 1 base from V and 0 bases from J, leaving 10 bases between. Looked up from germline, CDR1 is SGHVS and CDR2 is FQNEAQ.

V and J are TRBV30 and TRBJ2-7; 10 positions match TRBD2. There are 16 residues in the CDR3. Trimming cost V 0 bases and J 0 bases; bases outside gene matches: 5. From germline, CDR1 is GTSNPN and CDR2 SVGIG (reference sequence). This chain's CDR3 is CAWSVVSGRYSYEQYF. Written as DNA, the CDR3 is TGTGCCTGGAGTGTGGTTAGCGGGAGGTACTCCTACGAGCAGTACTTC. The full variable domain, rest sourced from reference TRBV30 and TRBJ2-7, is SQTIHQWPATLVQPVGSPLSLECTVEGTSNPNLYWYRQAAGRGLQLLFYSVGIGQISSEVPQNLSASRPQDRQFILSSKKLLLSDSGFYLCAWSVVSGRYSYEQYFGPGTRLTVT.

The chain joins TRBV6-6 to TRBJ2-5; 13 positions match TRBD2. Unmatched junction bases numbered 1, after V lost 6 bases and J lost 0 bases. CDR1 and CDR2 from the germline V gene are MNHNY and SVGAGI (reference sequence). This CDR3 is built from 15 residues. For the CDR3, the DNA is TGTGCCAGCAGGGGGACTAGCGGGAACCAAGAGACCCAGTACTTC. Its protein is CASRGTSGNQETQYF.

This clone was observed many times. The V gene is TRBV5-1, the J gene TRBJ1-5, with D perhaps matching TRBD1 (5 bases). The CDR3 spans 16 residues. V lost 4 bases, J lost 0 bases, and 14 bases lay in between. The germline V gene encodes CDR1 SGHRS and CDR2 YFSETQ. The CDR3 is CASSLGTGYSNQPQHF. CDR3 DNA sequence: TGCGCCAGCAGCCTGGGGACGGGGTATAGCAATCAGCCCCAGCATTTT.